The 20 T cell receptor beta chains presented below share a single source sample, sequenced in a study of monozygotic twins with inflammatory bowel disease. TCRdb re-called the 5' RACE reads; every CDR3 protein appears as one record, without DNA. The sample spans about 140,000 distinct CDR3 sequences; the ten largest clones claim roughly 2.5%. Sequencing input: blood. Every receptor here comes from a human donor with ulcerative colitis or Crohn's disease, or a healthy co-twin of an affected twin (not recorded which).

The CDR3 loop reads CSASGLRGNGQPQHF. The chain carries TRBV20-1 and TRBJ1-5; TCRdb's D call of TRBD1 is untestable without DNA. Per the germline V gene, CDR1 is DFQATT and CDR2 is SNEGSKA (reference sequence). The CDR3 runs to 15 residues.

J is TRBJ1-4 and V is TRBV20-1. CDR3 size: 14 residues. CDR1 and CDR2 (germline): DFQATT, SNEGSKA (reference sequence). This CDR3 reads CSARVGLTNEKLFF.

The rearrangement joins TRBV7-9 to TRBJ2-1; TCRdb returns TRBD1, unconfirmable since there is no DNA. The CDR3 totals 15 residues. Per germline, CDR1 SEHNR and CDR2 FQNEAQ (reference sequence). The CDR3: CASSARGVSYNEQFF.

V and J are TRBV5-6 and TRBJ2-2. In germline, CDR1 is SGHDT, CDR2 YYEEEE. The CDR3 is 14 amino acids. The CDR3 loop is CASSLGLSTGELFF.

V gene TRBV20-1 combines with J gene TRBJ2-3. The CDR3 runs to 16 residues. The germline CDR1 and CDR2 sequences are DFQATT and SNEGSKA (reference sequence). CDR3 sequence: CSARDAVPQVLDTQYF.

This chain links TRBV6-5 with TRBJ2-7; lacking DNA, the TRBD1 call made by TCRdb goes unchecked. Germline-derived CDR1 and CDR2 are MNHEY and SVGAGI. The CDR3 is made up of 13 amino acids. The CDR3 region is CASSLVKAGEQYF.

The chain employs TRBV7-8 and TRBJ1-3; TCRdb designates TRBD1, a call that cannot be tested without DNA. The germline V gene encodes CDR1 SGHVS and CDR2 FQNEAQ. There are 14 residues in the CDR3. This CDR3 is CASSRTGFRNTIYF.

V gene TRBV7-3 combines with J gene TRBJ2-7; the D call of TRBD2 rests on TCRdb alone, since no DNA is present to check it. The CDR3 is 15 residues long. CDR1 and CDR2 from the germline V gene are SGHTA and FQGTGA. The chain's CDR3 is CASSYGPAGGYEQYF.

The genes are TRBV6-5 and TRBJ1-4. This CDR3 comprises 15 residues. Per germline, CDR1 MNHEY and CDR2 SVGAGI. CDR3 amino acids: CASSYTPAINEKLFF.

The chain combines TRBV20-1 with TRBJ2-7; the TCRdb D gene call, TRBD1, has no DNA to confirm it. Germline CDR1 and CDR2: DFQATT and SNEGSKA (reference sequence). The CDR3 covers 13 residues. The CDR3 sequence: CSAPGQNPYEQYF.

The chain employs TRBV20-1 and TRBJ1-5; lacking DNA, the TRBD1 call made by TCRdb goes unchecked. The CDR3 covers 16 residues. Germline V gives CDR1 DFQATT, CDR2 SNEGSKA (reference sequence). CDR3 in amino acids: CSAYQRGEQVNQPQHF.

V usage is TRBV5-1 and J usage is TRBJ2-2; TCRdb names TRBD1, which stays unverified in the absence of DNA. There are 15 residues in the CDR3. The V gene's germline CDR1 is SGHRS and CDR2 YFSETQ. CDR3 sequence reads: CASTAQPTGTGELFF.

CDR3 loop: CSAARETLAKNIQYF. The chain joins TRBV20-1 to TRBJ2-4; the TCRdb call, TRBD1, lacks DNA for checking. CDR1 and CDR2 (germline): DFQATT, SNEGSKA (reference sequence). The CDR3 extends over 15 amino acids.

CDR3 sequence reads: CASSSQGAGNEQFF. The gene calls are TRBV5-1 and TRBJ2-1; no DNA is available, so the TRBD1 call from TCRdb remains unchecked. CDR1 is SGHRS and CDR2 is YFSETQ in the germline V gene. The CDR3 loop spans 14 amino acids.

The chain has TRBV27 and TRBJ2-2. Germline CDR1 and CDR2: MNHEY and SMNVEV (reference sequence). This CDR3 spans 15 amino acids. The CDR3 sequence is CASSLLQPNTGELFF.

This chain uses TRBV5-1 with TRBJ2-1; TCRdb returns TRBD1, unconfirmable since there is no DNA. Germline V gene data show CDR1 as SGHRS and CDR2 as YFSETQ. This CDR3 region has 15 residues. The CDR3 reads CASSSSGTAYNEQFF.

This rearrangement joins TRBV27 to TRBJ2-7; TCRdb returns TRBD1, unconfirmable since there is no DNA. This CDR3 spans 14 amino acids. Germline V CDR1 and CDR2: MNHEY, SMNVEV (reference sequence). The CDR3 here is CASSFTGGGFEQYF.

J is TRBJ1-1 and V is TRBV5-1; TCRdb proposes TRBD1, but this gene call is untestable without DNA. The CDR3 loop spans 15 amino acids. Germline lookup yields CDR1 SGHRS and CDR2 YFSETQ. CDR3 amino acids: CASSSGQPHDTEAFF.

J is TRBJ2-5 and V is TRBV5-1; the TCRdb call, TRBD1, lacks DNA for checking. Germline CDR1 SGHRS, CDR2 YFSETQ. The CDR3 consists of 14 residues. CDR3 sequence: CASSLGGGYETQYF.

This rearrangement joins TRBV5-6 to TRBJ2-1; TCRdb reports TRBD1, a call that lacks DNA to check it against. The CDR3 is made up of 14 amino acids. CDR1 and CDR2 from the germline V gene are SGHDT and YYEEEE. The CDR3: CASSLTEQGIEQFF.